Presented here are 17 T cell receptor beta chains from one specimen sequenced in a study of CD8 T cells in Susac syndrome. A quantity of about 0.45 to 1 ug RNA underwent reverse transcription using random hexamers. TCRdb passed the immunoSEQ multiplex PCR reads through MiXCR, listing each CDR3 protein once. The profile shows some 300,000 distinct CDR3 sequences, approximately 81% of them singletons. Input material: CD8+ T cells from PBMCs. The receptors stem from a human donor with multiple sclerosis.

V usage is TRBV19 and J usage is TRBJ1-2; the D is unclear. Germline V lookup: CDR1 LNHDA, CDR2 SQIVND (reference sequence). Trimming removed 3 bases from V and 8 bases from J, with 13 bases in between. This CDR3 is 13 amino acids long. The CDR3 spells CASSMWDKGGYTF. In DNA, the CDR3 is TGTGCCAGTAGTATGTGGGATAAGGGCGGCTACACCTTC.

This clonotype is a singleton in its sample. The rearrangement links TRBV3-1 to TRBJ2-1, with D possibly called TRBD1 or TRBD2 (5 bases each). The V and J ends lost 6 bases and 8 bases respectively, with 23 bases between them. Germline V gene data show CDR1 as LGHDT and CDR2 as YNNKEL (reference sequence). CDR3 size: 16 residues. Here the CDR3 reads CASSSPHWGRVDEQFF. Here the CDR3 DNA reads TGTGCCAGCAGTTCCCCTCATTGGGGGAGAGTCGATGAGCAGTTCTTC.

This clonotype was observed once. The CDR3 loop reads CASSVDPGLYEQYF. For the CDR3, the DNA is TGTGCCAGCAGTGTCGACCCGGGACTCTACGAGCAGTACTTC. The chain links TRBV27 to TRBJ2-7, with D possibly being TRBD2 (6 bases). This CDR3 contains 14 residues. Germline CDR1 is MNHEY and CDR2 is SMNVEV (reference sequence). The V and J ends lost 5 bases and 3 bases respectively, with 14 bases between them.

The chain employs TRBV6-5 and TRBJ2-7, with D perhaps TRBD1 or TRBD2 (5 bases each). The CDR3 consists of 17 residues. V lost 0 bases and J lost 0, with 15 bases in between. Germline CDR1 is MNHEY and CDR2 is SVGAGI. CDR3 in amino acids: CASSYSSGYGTSYEQYF. The CDR3 DNA reads TGTGCCAGCAGTTACTCGAGTGGATACGGGACCTCCTACGAGCAGTACTTC.

The chain joins TRBV4-2 to TRBJ2-1, with D unclear. The germline V and J ends were trimmed by 3 bases and 8 bases, with 14 bases remaining between them. The V gene's germline CDR1 is LGHNA and CDR2 YNFKEQ. The CDR3 spans 14 residues. Here the CDR3 reads CASSQVMAPDEQFF. In DNA, the CDR3 is TGTGCCAGCAGCCAGGTCATGGCTCCCGATGAGCAGTTCTTC.

This sequence joins TRBV28 and TRBJ2-1, with 7 bases matching TRBD2. CDR1 and CDR2 from the germline V gene are MDHEN and SYDVKM. V lost 6 bases and J lost 5; bases outside the gene matches: 10. The CDR3 is 15 amino acids. This CDR3 is CASRTPRERHNEQFF. CDR3 nucleotides: TGTGCCAGCAGGACACCGCGGGAGAGACACAATGAGCAGTTCTTC.

CDR3 coding DNA: TGTGCCAGCAGCCAATGGGAGGGAGGGAGCAATGAGCAGTTCTTC. It specifies CASSQWEGGSNEQFF. This chain joins TRBV3-1 and TRBJ2-1; 7 bases are shared with TRBD2. The CDR3 runs to 15 residues. Germline CDR1 reads LGHDT; CDR2 reads YNNKEL (reference sequence). J gave up 6 bases and V 2 bases, and 7 bases lay outside the gene matches.

The chain joins TRBV30 to TRBJ2-1, with TRBD1 matching over 11 bases. CDR1 and CDR2 (germline): GTSNPN, SVGIG (reference sequence). The J segment lost 8 bases and the V segment lost 2 bases, leaving 5 bases of the junction unmatched. The CDR3 has 14 amino acids. CDR3 coding DNA: TGTGCCTGGAGTCTCGGGACAGGGGGGGATGAGCAGTTCTTC. It codes for CAWSLGTGGDEQFF.

V gene TRBV12-3 or TRBV12-4 combines with J gene TRBJ1-2, with 7 positions matching TRBD1. The CDR3 spans 14 residues. The V segment lost 3 bases and the J segment 4 bases; nucleotides outside the gene matches: 5. CDR3 sequence (DNA): TGTGCCAGCAGTTTTGGAGGGGGCGGCTATGGCTACACCTTC. Translated, it gives CASSFGGGGYGYTF.

J is TRBJ2-7 and V is TRBV7-6, with D perhaps TRBD1 (6 bases). Looked up from germline, CDR1 is SGHVS and CDR2 is FNYEAQ. Trimming shortened V by 3 bases and J by 3 bases, and 12 bases separated the two germline ends. This CDR3 has 14 residues. The CDR3 here is CASSFGQRYYEQYF. The CDR3 DNA reads TGTGCCAGCAGCTTTGGACAGAGATACTACGAGCAGTACTTC.

The chain combines TRBV12-3 or TRBV12-4 with TRBJ2-7, with TRBD2 matching over 11 bases. The CDR3 is 16 residues long. The V and J ends lost 2 bases and 6 bases, in that order; junction bases with no gene match: 9. CDR3 protein: CASSLTLAGEASEQYF. CDR3 DNA: TGTGCCAGCAGTTTAACACTAGCGGGAGAAGCGTCCGAGCAGTACTTC.

The genes are TRBV11-2 and TRBJ2-7, with D perhaps assigned TRBD1 or TRBD2 (5 bases each). The CDR3 extends over 12 amino acids. Germline V lookup: CDR1 SGHAT, CDR2 FQNNGV. V was shortened by 5 bases and J by 6 bases, with 11 bases between the two germline ends. DNA for the CDR3: TGTGCCAGCAGCCCTACTAGGGGCGAGCAGTACTTC. As protein: CASSPTRGEQYF. Using reference TRBV11-2 and TRBJ2-7 for the parts outside the CDR3, the full variable domain is EAGVAQSPRYKIIEKRQSVAFWCNPISGHATLYWYQQILGQGPKLLIQFQNNGVVDDSQLPKDRFSAERLKGVDSTLKIQPAKLEDSAVYLCASSPTRGEQYFGPGTRLTVT.

This chain joins TRBV2 and TRBJ2-1; the D gene is possibly TRBD2 (6 bases). V gave up 4 bases and J gave up 1 base, with 11 bases separating them. Germline-derived CDR1 and CDR2 are SNHLY and FYNNEI. This CDR3 comprises 15 residues. CDR3 sequence (DNA): TGTGCCAGCAGTGGGCCGGGACTTTCCTACAATGAGCAGTTCTTC. Translation gives CASSGPGLSYNEQFF. The full variable domain, completed using reference TRBV2 and TRBJ2-1, is EPEVTQTPSHQVTQMGQEVILRCVPISNHLYFYWYRQILGQKVEFLVSFYNNEISEKSEIFDDQFSVERPDGSNFTLKIRSTKLEDSAMYFCASSGPGLSYNEQFFGPGTRLTVL.

The chain uses TRBV6-1 and TRBJ2-1; D is perhaps TRBD2 (5 bases). The CDR3 loop spans 14 amino acids. V was clipped by 8 bases and J by 0 bases, with 11 bases between them. Germline values: CDR1 MNHNS, CDR2 SASEGT. CDR3 in amino acids: CASPGVSSYNEQFF. Here the CDR3 DNA reads TGTGCCAGCCCCGGGGTCAGCTCCTACAATGAGCAGTTCTTC.

The chain links TRBV19 to TRBJ2-5, with 13 nucleotides matching TRBD2. Germline V gives CDR1 LNHDA, CDR2 SQIVND (reference sequence). Trimming at V came to 6 bases and at J to 2 bases, leaving 6 bases not matched to a gene. The CDR3 has 16 amino acids. The CDR3: CASSRLTSGRQETQYF. Written as DNA, the CDR3 is TGTGCCAGTAGCCGCCTGACTAGCGGGAGGCAAGAGACCCAGTACTTC.

The chain recombines TRBV28 with TRBJ2-1; either TRBD1 or TRBD2 may supply D (5 bases each). This CDR3 is built from 14 residues. Looked up from germline, CDR1 is MDHEN and CDR2 is SYDVKM. Deletions cut 3 bases from V and 8 bases from J, with 14 bases between. Here the CDR3 DNA reads TGTGCCAGCAGTTTGATGGGGGAGCTTGATGAGCAGTTCTTC. Translated: CASSLMGELDEQFF.

This chain's CDR3 is CATSRDLDTIYF. The CDR3 DNA sequence: TGTGCCACCAGCAGAGATCTTGACACCATATATTTT. The rearrangement joins TRBV15 to TRBJ1-3; D is ambiguous. V was pared by 0 bases and J by 8 bases, with 5 bases between. This CDR3 is 12 amino acids long. The V gene's germline CDR1 is LNHNV and CDR2 YYDKDF (reference sequence). Filled out from reference TRBV15 and TRBJ1-3, the complete variable domain reads DAMVIQNPRYQVTQFGKPVTLSCSQTLNHNVMYWYQQKSSQAPKLLFHYYDKDFNNEADTPDNFQSRRPNTSFCFLDIRSPGLGDTAMYLCATSRDLDTIYFGEGSWLTVV.